The 7 T cell receptor beta chains presented below share a single source sample, sequenced in a study of cytomegalovirus exposure and HLA in healthy donors. In the PCR, 60 Vbeta and 13 Jbeta primers were used. Assay used: immunoSEQ multiplex PCR; TCRdb lists only in-frame clones, some missing. This table has 100,000 to 150,000 clones, around three quarters appearing once. Sequencing was performed on PBMCs. The receptors shown here come from a male donor in good health and CMV-seropositive.

The rearrangement uses TRBV2 and TRBJ2-2; 8 bases fit TRBD1. Germline trimming cut 4 bases from V and 6 bases from J; bases unmatched to any gene: 10. There are 16 residues in the CDR3. The germline V gene has CDR1 SNHLY and CDR2 FYNNEI. Here the CDR3 reads CASSVDRTGWAGELFF. The DNA of the CDR3 is TGTGCCAGCAGTGTGGACCGGACAGGGTGGGCCGGGGAGCTGTTTTTT.

V usage is TRBV28 and J usage is TRBJ2-1; 7 bases map to TRBD1. After removal of 11 bases from V and 3 bases from J, the junction contained 10 bases not matched to a gene. Germline CDR1 MDHEN, CDR2 SYDVKM. This CDR3 has 14 residues. This chain's CDR3 is CAATGQENYNEQFF. The CDR3 DNA sequence: TGTGCCGCGACTGGACAGGAGAACTACAATGAGCAGTTCTTC.

CDR3 protein: CASGQGISEAFF. In DNA, the CDR3 is TGTGCCAGCGGACAGGGGATCTCTGAAGCTTTCTTT. V and J are TRBV6-1 and TRBJ1-1; 9 bases align to TRBD1. Germline CDR1 MNHNS, CDR2 SASEGT. J was trimmed by 6 bases and V by 8 bases; bases with no gene match: 4. The CDR3 has 12 amino acids.

The chain couples TRBV28 to TRBJ2-7; D is uncertain. Trimming pared 6 bases from V and 1 base from J, leaving 10 bases between. CDR1 MDHEN and CDR2 SYDVKM come from the germline V gene. The CDR3 covers 13 residues. The CDR3 coding sequence is TGTGCCAGCAGCGAGACTCCTTCCTACGAGCAGTACTTC. Translated: CASSETPSYEQYF.

About this clone itself: An end of the junction does not agree with germline; a read error may underlie this. The chain is built from TRBV28 and TRBJ2-6; 8 nucleotides match TRBD1. The CDR3 extends over 16 amino acids. Per germline, CDR1 MDHEN and CDR2 SYDVKM. CDR3 nucleotides: TGTGCCAGCCGGGACAGGTCCCTCTCTGGGGCCAACGGCCTGACTTTC. Translated: CASRDRSLSGANGLTF.

The genes are TRBV5-6 and TRBJ2-7; 8 positions agree with TRBD2. The germline CDR1 and CDR2 sequences are SGHDT and YYEEEE. The CDR3 contains 14 residues. Germline trimming cut 2 bases from V and 6 bases from J; bases unmatched to any gene: 7. Here the CDR3 DNA reads TGTGCCAGCAGCTTCGGGACTAGTCTTGGCGAGCAGTACTTC. Residues: CASSFGTSLGEQYF. Full variable domain (missing parts from reference TRBV5-6 and TRBJ2-7): DAGVTQSPTHLIKTRGQQVTLRCSPKSGHDTVSWYQQALGQGPQFIFQYYEEEERQRGNFPDRFSGHQFPNYSSELNVNALLLGDSALYLCASSFGTSLGEQYFGPGTRLTVT.

The J gene is TRBJ2-1, the V gene TRBV7-3, with TRBD2 matching 13 bases. Germline values: CDR1 SGHTA, CDR2 FQGTGA. J lost 8 bases, V lost 5 bases, and 9 bases had no gene match. There are 16 residues in the CDR3. Written as DNA, the CDR3 is TGTGCCAGCAGCCCTCAAGGGACTAGCGGGAATGATGAGCAGTTCTTC. It specifies CASSPQGTSGNDEQFF.